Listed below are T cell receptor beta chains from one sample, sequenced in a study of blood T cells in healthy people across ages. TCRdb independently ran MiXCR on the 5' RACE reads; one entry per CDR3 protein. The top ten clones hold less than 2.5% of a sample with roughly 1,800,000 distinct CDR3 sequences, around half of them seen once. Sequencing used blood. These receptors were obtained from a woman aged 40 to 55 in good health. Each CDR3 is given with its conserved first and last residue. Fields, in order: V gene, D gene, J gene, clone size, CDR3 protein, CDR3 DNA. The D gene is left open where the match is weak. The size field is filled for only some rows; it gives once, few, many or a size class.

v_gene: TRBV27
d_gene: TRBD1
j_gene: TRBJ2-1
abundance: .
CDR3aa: CASSKGASWRNEQFF
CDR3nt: TGTGCCAGCAGCAAGGGGGCGAGTTGGAGGAATGAGCAGTTCTTC

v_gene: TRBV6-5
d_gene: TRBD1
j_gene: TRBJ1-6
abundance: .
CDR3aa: CASRAGTEYNSPLHF
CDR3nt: TGTGCCAGCAGAGCCGGGACAGAATATAATTCACCCCTCCACTTT

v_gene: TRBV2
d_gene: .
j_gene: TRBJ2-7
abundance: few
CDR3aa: CASIQGSYEQYF
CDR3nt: TGTGCCAGCATTCAGGGGTCCTACGAGCAGTACTTC

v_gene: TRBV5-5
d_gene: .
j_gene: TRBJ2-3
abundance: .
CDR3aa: CASSPGTAPLDADTQYF
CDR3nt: TGTGCCAGCAGCCCAGGGACCGCGCCGTTGGACGCAGATACGCAGTATTTT

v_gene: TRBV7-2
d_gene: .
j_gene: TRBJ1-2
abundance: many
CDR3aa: CASSSRVYGYTF
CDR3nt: TGTGCCAGCAGCTCCAGAGTATATGGCTACACCTTC

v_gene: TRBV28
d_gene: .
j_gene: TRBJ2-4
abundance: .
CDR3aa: CASSLIFQGGGSDIQYF
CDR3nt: TGTGCCAGCAGTTTAATTTTCCAGGGAGGTGGTTCGGACATTCAGTACTTC

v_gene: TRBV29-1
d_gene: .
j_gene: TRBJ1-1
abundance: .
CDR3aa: CSVGGGGFAEAFF
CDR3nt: TGCAGCGTTGGTGGGGGAGGGTTCGCTGAAGCTTTCTTT

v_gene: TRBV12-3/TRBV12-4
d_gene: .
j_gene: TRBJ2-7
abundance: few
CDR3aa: CASSLRTIGAYEQYF
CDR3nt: TGTGCCAGCAGCCTTAGAACCATAGGGGCCTACGAGCAGTACTTC

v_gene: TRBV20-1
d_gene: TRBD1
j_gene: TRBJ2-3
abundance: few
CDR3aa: CSARRTGGPSTDTQYF
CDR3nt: TGCAGTGCTCGGCGGACAGGAGGCCCTAGCACAGATACGCAGTATTTT

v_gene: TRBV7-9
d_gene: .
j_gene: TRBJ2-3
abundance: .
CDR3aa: CASSYLVGVVIVADTQYF
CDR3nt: TGTGCCAGCAGCTACCTAGTGGGGGTAGTGATTGTTGCAGATACGCAGTATTTT

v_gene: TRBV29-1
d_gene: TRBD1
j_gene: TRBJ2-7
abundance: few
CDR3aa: CSGGQGARYEQYF
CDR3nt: TGCAGCGGCGGACAGGGGGCGCGGTACGAGCAGTACTTC

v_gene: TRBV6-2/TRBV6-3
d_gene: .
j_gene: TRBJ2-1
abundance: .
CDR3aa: CASRPGSFGEQFF
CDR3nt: TGTGCCAGCAGGCCAGGTAGTTTCGGTGAGCAGTTCTTC

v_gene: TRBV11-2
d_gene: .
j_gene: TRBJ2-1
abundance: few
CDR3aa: CASSLIRGALYNEQFF
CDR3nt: TGTGCCAGCAGCTTAATCCGGGGGGCCCTTTACAATGAGCAGTTCTTC

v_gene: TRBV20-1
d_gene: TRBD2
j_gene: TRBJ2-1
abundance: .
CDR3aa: CSARPSIQERGGSNNRPLYNEQFF
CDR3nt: TGCAGTGCTAGACCCTCAATACAGGAGCGGGGGGGCTCTAACAACCGCCCTTTATACAATGAGCAGTTCTTC

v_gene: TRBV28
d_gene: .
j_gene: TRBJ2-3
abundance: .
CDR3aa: CASRLGRADTQYF
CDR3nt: TGTGCCAGCAGGCTGGGACGCGCAGATACGCAGTATTTT

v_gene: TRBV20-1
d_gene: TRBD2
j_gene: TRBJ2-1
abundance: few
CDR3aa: CSARDSVAGDLGNEQFF
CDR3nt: TGCAGTGCTAGAGATTCGGTAGCGGGGGACCTGGGTAATGAGCAGTTCTTC

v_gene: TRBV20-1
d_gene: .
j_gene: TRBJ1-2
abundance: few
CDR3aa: CSARDEDGIYGYTF
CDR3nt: TGCAGTGCTAGAGATGAGGATGGGATCTATGGCTACACCTTC

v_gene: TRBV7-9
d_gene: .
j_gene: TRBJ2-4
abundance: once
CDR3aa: CVSSLGGDIQYF
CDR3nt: TGTGTCAGCAGCTTAGGAGGAGACATTCAGTACTTC

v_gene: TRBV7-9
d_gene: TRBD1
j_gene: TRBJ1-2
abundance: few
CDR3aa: CASSLGQGAFGYTF
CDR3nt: TGTGCCAGCAGCCTGGGACAGGGGGCATTTGGCTACACCTTC

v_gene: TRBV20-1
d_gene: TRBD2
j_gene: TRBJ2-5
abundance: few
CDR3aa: CSARRRLAKGETQYF
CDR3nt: TGCAGTGCTAGACGCCGACTAGCGAAAGGAGAGACCCAGTACTTC

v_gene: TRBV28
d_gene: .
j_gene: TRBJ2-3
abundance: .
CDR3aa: CASSRAYVAQYF
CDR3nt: TGTGCCAGCAGTCGGGCCTATGTGGCACAGTATTTT

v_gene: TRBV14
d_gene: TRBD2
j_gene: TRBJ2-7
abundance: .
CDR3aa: CASSPLRSGAPKGSQYF
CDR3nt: TGTGCCAGCAGCCCCCTGAGAAGCGGGGCTCCCAAAGGTTCCCAGTACTTC

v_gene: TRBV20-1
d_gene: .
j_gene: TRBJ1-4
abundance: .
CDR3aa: CSAAKRPEEKLFF
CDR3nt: TGCAGTGCGGCGAAAAGGCCGGAGGAAAAACTGTTTTTT

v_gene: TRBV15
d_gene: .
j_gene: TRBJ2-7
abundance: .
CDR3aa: CATKGVGRPTAEQYF
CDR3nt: TGTGCCACCAAGGGTGTGGGCAGGCCCACTGCCGAGCAGTACTTC

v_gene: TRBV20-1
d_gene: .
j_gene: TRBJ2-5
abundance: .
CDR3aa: CSARGQRLTNEQYF
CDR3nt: TGCAGTGCTAGAGGTCAGCGACTAACCAATGAGCAGTACTTC

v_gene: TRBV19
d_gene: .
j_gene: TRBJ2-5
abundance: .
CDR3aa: CASSMVALETQYF
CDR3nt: TGTGCCAGTAGTATGGTAGCGTTGGAGACCCAGTACTTC

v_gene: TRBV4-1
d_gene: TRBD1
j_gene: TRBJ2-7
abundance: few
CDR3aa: CASSHNRDSSSYEQYF
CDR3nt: TGCGCCAGCAGCCACAACCGGGACAGTTCTTCCTACGAGCAGTACTTC

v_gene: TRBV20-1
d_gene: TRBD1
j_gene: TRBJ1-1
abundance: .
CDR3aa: CSARRDRETEAFF
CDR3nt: TGCAGTGCTAGACGGGACAGGGAAACTGAAGCTTTCTTT

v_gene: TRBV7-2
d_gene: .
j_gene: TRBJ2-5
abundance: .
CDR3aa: CASSFLRNEQYF
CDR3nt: TGTGCCAGCAGCTTCCTAAGGAATGAGCAGTACTTC

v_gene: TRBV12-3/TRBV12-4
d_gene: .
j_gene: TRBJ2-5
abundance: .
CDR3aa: CASKLMGETQYF
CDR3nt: TGTGCCAGCAAATTAATGGGGGAGACCCAGTACTTC

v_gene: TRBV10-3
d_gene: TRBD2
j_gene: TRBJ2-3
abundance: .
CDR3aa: CAISGEEAGVYTDTQYF
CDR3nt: TGTGCCATCAGTGGGGAAGAAGCGGGGGTTTACACAGATACGCAGTATTTT

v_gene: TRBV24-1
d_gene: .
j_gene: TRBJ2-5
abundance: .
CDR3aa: CATSAGGETQYF
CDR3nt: TGTGCCACCAGTGCTGGGGGAGAGACCCAGTACTTC